These T cell receptor beta chains were read from a single sample in a study of cytomegalovirus exposure and HLA in healthy donors. Profiled with immunoSEQ multiplex PCR; TCRdb holds only in-frame clones, not every one. Of 90,000 to 150,000 clones in the sample, roughly 63% are singletons; the top ten hold roughly 10%. Source material: PBMCs. All receptors derive from a man in his forties in good health and CMV-seropositive. Each CDR3 is given with its conserved first and last residue. Each record gives: clone size, V gene, J gene, D gene, CDR3 protein, CDR3 DNA. A D gene is named only where the DNA matches it firmly. Only part of the rows carry a size: once, few, many, or a class if the clone is expanded.

clone size: NA; V gene: TRBV4-1; J gene: TRBJ1-1; D gene: NA; CDR3 protein: CASSQDFSAFF; CDR3 DNA: TGCGCCAGCAGCCAAGATTTTTCGGCTTTCTTT
clone size: few; V gene: TRBV11-1; J gene: TRBJ1-1; D gene: TRBD1; CDR3 protein: CASTPDRGGELGTEAFF; CDR3 DNA: TGTGCCAGCACCCCCGACAGGGGTGGAGAATTGGGCACTGAAGCTTTCTTT
clone size: NA; V gene: TRBV6-5; J gene: TRBJ2-5; D gene: NA; CDR3 protein: CASSYSGETQYF; CDR3 DNA: TGTGCCAGCAGTTACTCTGGCGAGACCCAGTACTTC
clone size: NA; V gene: TRBV7-3; J gene: TRBJ1-1; D gene: TRBD1; CDR3 protein: CASSLTQGASEAFF; CDR3 DNA: TGTGCCAGCAGCTTAACACAGGGGGCAAGTGAAGCTTTCTTT
clone size: few; V gene: TRBV6-5; J gene: TRBJ2-7; D gene: TRBD2; CDR3 protein: CASRTSGRIYEQYF; CDR3 DNA: TGTGCCAGCCGGACTAGCGGGAGAATTTACGAGCAGTACTTC
clone size: NA; V gene: TRBV2; J gene: TRBJ1-4; D gene: NA; CDR3 protein: CASSEAHAGEKLFF; CDR3 DNA: TGTGCCAGCAGTGAAGCCCACGCGGGTGAAAAACTGTTTTTT
clone size: once; V gene: TRBV28; J gene: TRBJ2-1; D gene: TRBD2; CDR3 protein: CASSLGLAAYNEQFF; CDR3 DNA: TGTGCCAGCAGTTTAGGGCTAGCGGCTTACAATGAGCAGTTCTTC
clone size: NA; V gene: TRBV20-1; J gene: TRBJ2-3; D gene: NA; CDR3 protein: CSAIFVDTQYF; CDR3 DNA: TGCAGTGCTATATTTGTAGATACGCAGTATTTT
clone size: NA; V gene: TRBV5-4; J gene: TRBJ2-7; D gene: NA; CDR3 protein: CASSIESGPYEQYF; CDR3 DNA: TGTGCCAGCTCCATCGAAAGCGGACCCTACGAGCAGTACTTC
clone size: once; V gene: TRBV7-8; J gene: TRBJ2-7; D gene: NA; CDR3 protein: CASSPHGASSSYEQYF; CDR3 DNA: TGTGCCAGCAGCCCTCATGGGGCTTCCAGCTCCTACGAGCAGTACTTC
clone size: few; V gene: TRBV11-2; J gene: TRBJ1-6; D gene: NA; CDR3 protein: CASSPDRSSYNSPLHF; CDR3 DNA: TGTGCCAGCAGCCCCGACAGGAGCTCCTATAATTCACCCCTCCACTTT
clone size: NA; V gene: TRBV9; J gene: TRBJ2-7; D gene: TRBD1; CDR3 protein: CASSTSNRGSDEQYF; CDR3 DNA: TGTGCCAGCAGCACCTCAAACAGGGGTAGCGACGAGCAGTACTTC
clone size: NA; V gene: TRBV10-3; J gene: TRBJ2-1; D gene: TRBD2; CDR3 protein: CATGTSVGAGYNEQFF; CDR3 DNA: TGTGCCACCGGGACTAGCGTTGGGGCGGGGTACAATGAGCAGTTCTTC
clone size: NA; V gene: TRBV2; J gene: TRBJ1-4; D gene: NA; CDR3 protein: CASSESRANEKLFF; CDR3 DNA: TGTGCCAGCAGTGAAAGTCGGGCTAATGAAAAACTGTTTTTT
clone size: NA; V gene: TRBV6-5; J gene: TRBJ2-7; D gene: NA; CDR3 protein: CASSYYGTSLYEQYF; CDR3 DNA: TGTGCCAGCAGTTATTACGGGACTTCGCTTTACGAGCAGTACTTC
clone size: NA; V gene: TRBV7-3; J gene: TRBJ2-7; D gene: TRBD1; CDR3 protein: CASSLQGERYEQYF; CDR3 DNA: TGTGCCAGCAGCTTGCAGGGGGAGCGGTACGAGCAGTACTTC
clone size: NA; V gene: TRBV6-1; J gene: TRBJ2-7; D gene: NA; CDR3 protein: CASSEGHGQPYEQYF; CDR3 DNA: TGTGCCAGCAGTGAGGGACACGGACAGCCCTACGAGCAGTACTTC
clone size: NA; V gene: TRBV6-5; J gene: TRBJ1-6; D gene: TRBD1; CDR3 protein: CASSPRTGTSSPLHF; CDR3 DNA: TGTGCCAGCAGTCCCCGGACAGGGACGAGCTCACCCCTCCACTTT
clone size: few; V gene: TRBV29-1; J gene: TRBJ2-7; D gene: NA; CDR3 protein: CSVTGSWVGGYEQYF; CDR3 DNA: TGCAGCGTCACAGGTTCGTGGGTCGGGGGCTACGAGCAGTACTTC
clone size: NA; V gene: TRBV5-8; J gene: TRBJ1-5; D gene: NA; CDR3 protein: CASNPDSPNQPQHF; CDR3 DNA: TGTGCCAGCAATCCGGACAGCCCTAATCAGCCCCAGCATTTT
clone size: few; V gene: TRBV29-1; J gene: TRBJ2-5; D gene: TRBD2; CDR3 protein: CSVAASGKETQYF; CDR3 DNA: TGCAGCGTTGCAGCCAGCGGGAAAGAGACCCAGTACTTC
clone size: once; V gene: TRBV19; J gene: TRBJ2-2; D gene: NA; CDR3 protein: CASSIFRENTGELFF; CDR3 DNA: TGTGCCAGTAGTATCTTCAGGGAGAACACCGGGGAGCTGTTTTTT
clone size: few; V gene: TRBV5-1; J gene: TRBJ2-2; D gene: NA; CDR3 protein: CASSLVRGGNTGELFF; CDR3 DNA: TGCGCCAGCAGCTTGGTGAGAGGGGGGAACACCGGGGAGCTGTTTTTT
clone size: NA; V gene: TRBV5-1; J gene: TRBJ1-2; D gene: NA; CDR3 protein: CASSLATFDLGYTF; CDR3 DNA: TGCGCCAGCAGCTTGGCCACTTTTGATTTGGGCTACACCTTC
clone size: NA; V gene: TRBV6-5; J gene: TRBJ2-2; D gene: NA; CDR3 protein: CASSKEGHRGELFF; CDR3 DNA: TGTGCCAGCAGTAAAGAGGGACATCGGGGGGAGCTGTTTTTT
clone size: NA; V gene: TRBV5-1; J gene: TRBJ2-6; D gene: NA; CDR3 protein: CASSPSSGANVLTF; CDR3 DNA: TGCGCCAGCAGCCCCAGCTCTGGGGCCAACGTCCTGACTTTC
clone size: NA; V gene: TRBV9; J gene: TRBJ1-5; D gene: NA; CDR3 protein: CASSVVGGFSNQPQHF; CDR3 DNA: TGTGCCAGCAGCGTAGTGGGGGGGTTTAGCAATCAGCCCCAGCATTTT
clone size: NA; V gene: TRBV5-1; J gene: TRBJ2-4; D gene: TRBD1; CDR3 protein: CASSPGQGRVDF; CDR3 DNA: TGCGCCAGCAGCCCGGGACAGGGGCGGGTTGACTTC
clone size: few; V gene: TRBV28; J gene: TRBJ1-2; D gene: TRBD1; CDR3 protein: CASRPGTGDGYTF; CDR3 DNA: TGTGCCAGCAGGCCCGGGACAGGGGATGGCTACACCTTC
clone size: NA; V gene: TRBV19; J gene: TRBJ1-5; D gene: NA; CDR3 protein: CASSIREGQPQHF; CDR3 DNA: TGTGCCAGTAGTATCCGGGAGGGTCAGCCCCAGCATTTT
clone size: NA; V gene: TRBV27; J gene: TRBJ2-3; D gene: NA; CDR3 protein: CASSPWDFTDTQYF; CDR3 DNA: TGTGCCAGCAGTCCATGGGACTTCACAGATACGCAGTATTTT
clone size: NA; V gene: TRBV6-5; J gene: TRBJ1-2; D gene: TRBD1; CDR3 protein: CASSLGTGRIYGYTF; CDR3 DNA: TGTGCCAGCAGTTTAGGGACAGGGAGAATCTATGGCTACACCTTC
clone size: NA; V gene: TRBV5-1; J gene: TRBJ1-2; D gene: NA; CDR3 protein: CASSWAWGEGGGYTF; CDR3 DNA: TGCGCCAGCAGCTGGGCCTGGGGTGAGGGCGGTGGCTACACCTTC
clone size: NA; V gene: TRBV28; J gene: TRBJ2-7; D gene: NA; CDR3 protein: CASSDRQRNAYEQYF; CDR3 DNA: TGTGCCAGCAGCGACAGACAAAGGAACGCTTACGAGCAGTACTTC
clone size: NA; V gene: TRBV28; J gene: TRBJ1-5; D gene: NA; CDR3 protein: CAIPGLNSNQPQHF; CDR3 DNA: TGTGCCATCCCGGGACTAAATAGCAATCAGCCCCAGCATTTT
clone size: once; V gene: TRBV4-3; J gene: TRBJ2-1; D gene: NA; CDR3 protein: CASSQDGAGVYNEQFF; CDR3 DNA: TGCGCCAGCAGCCAAGACGGGGCAGGGGTCTACAATGAGCAGTTCTTC